Listed here is a single T cell receptor beta chain. Only in-frame clones appear in the TCRdb table, and some are missing; sequencing was by immunoSEQ multiplex PCR. This table holds 89,000 or so clones, 70% to 85% found once. V gave up 7 bases and J gave up 3 bases, with 9 bases separating them. CDR1 is SQVTM and CDR2 is ANQGSEA in the germline V gene. The CDR3 extends over 12 amino acids. This sample was included in a study of blood T cell repertoires in COVID-19. For the study at large: Collection of acute and convalescent COVID-19 samples took place in the United States, Italy and Spain. PBMCs, B-cell-depleted T cells, or T cells were the source of the cDNA or gDNA that made up the material.

The chain uses TRBV29-1 and TRBJ1-4; D is ambiguous. Material for sequencing was peripheral blood. The clonotype comes from a human donor in a cohort sampled during active COVID-19. As DNA, the CDR3 is TGCAGCGCCCTTTCGGCTAATGAAAAACTGTTTTTT. Amino acid sequence: CSALSANEKLFF. Full variable domain (outside the CDR3, taken from reference TRBV29-1 and TRBJ1-4): SAVISQKPSRDICQRGTSLTIQCQVDSQVTMMFWYRQQPGQSLTLIATANQGSEATYESGFVIDKFPISRPNLTFSTLTVSNMSPEDSSIYLCSALSANEKLFFGSGTQLSVL.